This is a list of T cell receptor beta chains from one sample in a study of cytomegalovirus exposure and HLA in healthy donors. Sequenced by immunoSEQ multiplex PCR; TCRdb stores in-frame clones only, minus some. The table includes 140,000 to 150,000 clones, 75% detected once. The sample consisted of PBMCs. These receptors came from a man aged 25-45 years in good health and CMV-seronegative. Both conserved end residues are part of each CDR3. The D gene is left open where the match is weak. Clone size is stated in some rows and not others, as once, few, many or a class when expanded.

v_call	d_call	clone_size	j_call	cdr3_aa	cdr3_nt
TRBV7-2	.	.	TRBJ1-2	CASSLVTGDYGYTF	TGTGCCAGCAGCTTAGTCACAGGCGACTATGGCTACACCTTC
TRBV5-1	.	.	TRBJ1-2	CATSPGDGYTF	TGCGCCACTTCGCCAGGGGATGGCTACACCTTC
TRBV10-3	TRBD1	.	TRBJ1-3	CAISGPGQGLSGNTIYF	TGTGCCATCAGTGGGCCGGGACAGGGGCTGAGCGGAAACACCATATATTTT
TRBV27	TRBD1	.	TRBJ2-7	CASSALQGSSYEQYF	TGTGCCAGCAGTGCCTTACAGGGGAGTTCCTACGAGCAGTACTTC
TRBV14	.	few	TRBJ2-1	CASRLEAYNEQFF	TGTGCCAGCAGACTAGAAGCCTACAATGAGCAGTTCTTC
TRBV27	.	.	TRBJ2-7	CASSQGYEQYF	TGTGCCAGCAGTCAGGGCTACGAGCAGTACTTC
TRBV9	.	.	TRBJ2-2	CASSVGGTGELFF	TGTGCCAGCAGCGTAGGCGGAACCGGGGAGCTGTTTTTT
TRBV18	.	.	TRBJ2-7	CASSPRNGQGSYEQYF	TGTGCCAGCTCACCACGAAACGGGCAGGGGAGCTACGAGCAGTACTTC
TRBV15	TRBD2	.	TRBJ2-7	CATSRGLAGYEQYF	TGTGCCACCAGCAGAGGACTAGCGGGGTACGAGCAGTACTTC
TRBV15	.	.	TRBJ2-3	CATSRSYSGTGTTDTQYF	TGTGCCACCAGCAGATCCTATAGCGGGACAGGGACCACAGATACGCAGTATTTT
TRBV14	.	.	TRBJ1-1	CASSRASARGPRYTEAFF	TGTGCCAGCAGCCGAGCGTCGGCCAGGGGACCCCGATACACTGAAGCTTTCTTT
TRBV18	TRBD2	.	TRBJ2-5	CASSSGEGRETQYF	TGTGCCAGCTCATCGGGGGAGGGCCGGGAGACCCAGTACTTC
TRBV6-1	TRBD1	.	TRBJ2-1	CASSETSTGANEQFF	TGTGCCAGCAGTGAAACCTCTACAGGGGCCAATGAGCAGTTCTTC
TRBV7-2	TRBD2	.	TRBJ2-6	CASSSTSGGSGANVLTF	TGTGCCAGCAGCTCGACTAGCGGGGGATCTGGGGCCAACGTCCTGACTTTC
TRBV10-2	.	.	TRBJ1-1	CASSESREAFF	TGCGCCAGCAGTGAGTCGAGAGAAGCTTTCTTT
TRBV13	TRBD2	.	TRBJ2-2	CASSLSGSTGELFF	TGTGCCAGCAGCTTGAGCGGGAGCACCGGGGAGCTGTTTTTT
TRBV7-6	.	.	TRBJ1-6	CASSLAVRGLDSPLHF	TGTGCCAGCAGCTTAGCGGTAAGGGGATTGGATTCACCCCTCCACTTT
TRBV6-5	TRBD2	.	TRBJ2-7	CASSYSGTIIHEQYF	TGTGCCAGCAGTTACTCCGGGACTATCATCCACGAGCAGTACTTC
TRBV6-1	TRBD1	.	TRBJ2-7	CASSRDRGLGEQYF	TGTGCCAGCAGTAGGGACAGGGGGCTTGGCGAGCAGTACTTC
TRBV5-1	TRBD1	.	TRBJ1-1	CASRRGQGGSTEAFF	TGCGCCAGCAGACGGGGACAGGGAGGAAGTACTGAAGCTTTCTTT
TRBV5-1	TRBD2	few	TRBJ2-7	CASSLGGSSYEQYF	TGCGCCAGCAGCTTGGGCGGGAGCTCCTACGAGCAGTACTTC
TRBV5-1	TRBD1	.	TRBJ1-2	CASSLGTGPHTF	TGCGCCAGCAGCTTGGGGACAGGGCCTCACACCTTC
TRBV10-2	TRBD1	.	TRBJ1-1	CASSLRQGRTEAFF	TGCGCCAGCAGTCTTCGACAGGGAAGAACTGAAGCTTTCTTT
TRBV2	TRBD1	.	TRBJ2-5	CASSADRGQETQYF	TGTGCCAGCAGTGCGGACAGGGGCCAAGAGACCCAGTACTTC
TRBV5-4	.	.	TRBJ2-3	CASSWSGVDTQYF	TGTGCCAGCAGCTGGTCCGGTGTAGATACGCAGTATTTT
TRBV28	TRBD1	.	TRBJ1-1	CASSFQGGRTEAFF	TGTGCCAGCAGTTTCCAGGGGGGACGGACTGAAGCTTTCTTT
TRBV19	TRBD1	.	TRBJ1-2	CASNIRQGADGYTF	TGTGCCAGTAACATCCGACAGGGGGCAGATGGCTACACCTTC
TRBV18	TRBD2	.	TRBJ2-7	CASSRVAGGPDDEQYF	TGTGCCAGCTCACGGGTAGCGGGAGGGCCTGACGACGAGCAGTACTTC
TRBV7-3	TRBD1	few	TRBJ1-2	CASSLLGGTGGYGYTF	TGTGCCAGCAGCTTACTTGGAGGGACAGGGGGTTATGGCTACACCTTC
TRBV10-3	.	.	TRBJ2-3	CAISEVLDFTDTQYF	TGTGCCATCAGTGAAGTGCTAGACTTCACAGATACGCAGTATTTT
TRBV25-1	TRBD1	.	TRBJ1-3	CASSEFGTDSGNTIYF	TGTGCCAGCAGTGAATTCGGGACAGACTCTGGAAACACCATATATTTT
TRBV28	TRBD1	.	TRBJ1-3	CASSSTGGSGNTIYF	TGTGCCAGCAGTTCCACAGGGGGCTCTGGAAACACCATATATTTT
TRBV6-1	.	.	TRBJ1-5	CASSETAGEQPQHF	TGTGCCAGCAGTGAAACGGCAGGGGAGCAGCCCCAGCATTTT
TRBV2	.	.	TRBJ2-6	CASGKGVFSGANVLTF	TGTGCCAGCGGCAAGGGGGTATTCTCTGGGGCCAACGTCCTGACTTTC
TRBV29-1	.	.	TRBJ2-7	CSVDEGRGSYEQYF	TGCAGCGTTGATGAGGGAAGAGGATCCTACGAGCAGTACTTC
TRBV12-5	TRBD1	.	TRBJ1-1	CASGTGTGYPEAFF	TGTGCTAGTGGTACCGGGACAGGGTATCCCGAAGCTTTCTTT
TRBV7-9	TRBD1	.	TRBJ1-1	CASSSYRTGNTEAFF	TGTGCCAGCAGCTCCTACCGGACAGGGAACACTGAAGCTTTCTTT
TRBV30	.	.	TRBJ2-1	CAWSVREPEQFF	TGTGCCTGGAGTGTCAGGGAACCCGAGCAGTTCTTC
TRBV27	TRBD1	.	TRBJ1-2	CASSWSTGAGYTF	TGTGCCAGCAGTTGGTCGACAGGGGCTGGCTACACCTTC
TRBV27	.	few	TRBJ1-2	CASSLGLHYGYTF	TGTGCCAGCAGTTTGGGACTTCACTATGGCTACACCTTC
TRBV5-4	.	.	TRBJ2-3	CASSLAGGGGPDTQYF	TGTGCCAGCAGCTTGGCAGGAGGGGGCGGGCCAGATACGCAGTATTTT
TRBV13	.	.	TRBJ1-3	CASNRFYSGNTIYF	TGTGCCAGCAACAGATTCTACTCTGGAAACACCATATATTTT
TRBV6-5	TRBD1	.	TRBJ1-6	CASSPSSGGNSPLHF	TGTGCCAGCAGCCCATCGTCAGGGGGTAATTCACCCCTCCACTTT
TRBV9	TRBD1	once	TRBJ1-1	CASSVTGGMAFF	TGTGCCAGCAGTGTCACAGGGGGCATGGCTTTCTTT
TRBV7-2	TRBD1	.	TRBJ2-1	CASSSQTGDEQFF	TGTGCCAGCAGCTCCCAGACAGGGGATGAGCAGTTCTTC
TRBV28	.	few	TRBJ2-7	CASRTLTGTSYEQYF	TGTGCCAGCAGAACCCTCACCGGGACATCTTACGAGCAGTACTTC